This entry lists 13 T cell receptor beta chains sequenced from one sample in a study of cytomegalovirus exposure and HLA in healthy donors. It was with 60 Vbeta and 13 Jbeta primers that the PCR ran. Clones were read by immunoSEQ multiplex PCR, and TCRdb kept only the in-frame ones, dropping some. The sample includes about 67,000 clones, more than 80% of them seen just once. The source material was PBMCs. All receptors come from a woman in her 30s in good health and CMV-seronegative.

J is TRBJ2-5 and V is TRBV27; tentatively, D is TRBD2 (5 bases). Trimming removed 3 bases from V and 11 bases from J, with 13 bases in between. This CDR3 contains 12 residues. CDR1 is MNHEY, CDR2 SMNVEV, per germline (reference sequence). CDR3 in DNA: TGTGCCAGCAGTTTTAGAGAGGGAACTCAGTACTTC. It yields the protein CASSFREGTQYF.

This sequence joins TRBV6-5 and TRBJ1-2, with 8 bases that match TRBD1. This CDR3 has 14 amino acids. Losses at the gene ends were 0 bases for V and 7 bases for J; bases not matched to a gene: 4. Per the germline V gene, CDR1 is MNHEY and CDR2 is SVGAGI. This CDR3 reads CASSYSQGASGYTF. The CDR3 nucleotides are TGTGCCAGCAGTTACTCTCAGGGGGCTAGTGGCTACACCTTC.

J is TRBJ1-4 and V is TRBV18, with TRBD1 matching over 10 bases. This CDR3 has 15 residues. V dropped 3 bases and J dropped 7; count of bases not matched to a gene: 5. Per germline, CDR1 KGHSH and CDR2 LQKENI. The CDR3 spells CASSPKTGGIEKLFF. CDR3 nucleotides: TGTGCCAGCTCACCTAAGACAGGGGGCATTGAAAAACTGTTTTTT.

The V gene is TRBV5-8, the J gene TRBJ2-1, with 11 bases aligning to TRBD2. Germline V gives CDR1 SGHTS, CDR2 YDEGEE. The V gene end was trimmed by 4 bases and the J gene end by 6 bases; junction bases not matched to a gene: 9. The CDR3 spans 16 residues. The CDR3: CASSPYSGGAGNEQFF. Here the CDR3 DNA reads TGTGCCAGCAGCCCCTATAGCGGGGGGGCGGGCAATGAGCAGTTCTTC. Full variable domain (outside the CDR3, taken from reference TRBV5-8 and TRBJ2-1): EAGVTQSPTHLIKTRGQQATLRCSPISGHTSVYWYQQALGLGLQFLLWYDEGEERNRGNFPPRFSGRQFPNYSSELNVNALELEDSALYLCASSPYSGGAGNEQFFGPGTRLTVL.

V usage is TRBV7-8 and J usage is TRBJ2-3; 9 bases match TRBD2. The germline V gene has CDR1 SGHVS and CDR2 FQNEAQ. The CDR3 covers 15 residues. Unmatched junction bases numbered 5, after V lost 2 bases and J lost 5 bases. For the CDR3, the DNA is TGTGCCAGCAGCTTATCACTAGCGGGTGGAGATACGCAGTATTTT. This sequence encodes CASSLSLAGGDTQYF.

J is TRBJ2-5 and V is TRBV5-1; TRBD2 agrees at 7 bases. The CDR3 spans 16 residues. With 1 base clipped from V and 2 bases from J, the junction kept 8 bases outside the gene matches. Germline CDR1 reads SGHRS; CDR2 reads YFSETQ. The CDR3 is CASSLSVGRGQETQYF. The CDR3, as DNA: TGCGCCAGCAGCTTGTCGGTGGGGCGGGGGCAAGAGACCCAGTACTTC. Combining the CDR3 with reference TRBV5-1 and TRBJ2-5 gives the whole variable domain KAGVTQTPRYLIKTRGQQVTLSCSPISGHRSVSWYQQTPGQGLQFLFEYFSETQRNKGNFPGRFSGRQFSNSRSEMNVSTLELGDSALYLCASSLSVGRGQETQYFGPGTRLLVL.

The J gene is TRBJ2-2, the V gene TRBV29-1, with 10 bases that match TRBD1. V was pared by 3 bases and J by 6 bases, with 7 bases of the junction left unmatched. The CDR3 sequence is 15 residues long. Germline lookup yields CDR1 SQVTM and CDR2 ANQGSEA. CDR3 sequence reads: CSVDPGQGLSGELFF. The CDR3, as DNA: TGCAGCGTTGACCCGGGACAGGGGTTATCCGGGGAGCTGTTTTTT.

V usage is TRBV7-2 and J usage is TRBJ2-1, with 7 bases identical to TRBD2. CDR1 and CDR2 from the germline V gene are SGHTA and FQGNSA. J gave up 3 bases and V 5 bases, and 10 bases lay outside the gene matches. There are 16 residues in the CDR3. CDR3 sequence: CASSLGGGGLYNEQFF. The CDR3 DNA follows: TGTGCCAGCAGCCTCGGTGGCGGGGGTCTCTACAATGAGCAGTTCTTC.

The J gene is TRBJ1-2, the V gene TRBV28; D is unclear. V gave up 4 bases and J gave up 8 bases, with 5 bases separating them. CDR3 size: 10 residues. Germline V gene sequence: CDR1 MDHEN, CDR2 SYDVKM. CDR3 amino acids: CASSYSGYTF. For the CDR3, the DNA is TGTGCCAGCAGTTACAGCGGCTACACCTTC.

V and J are TRBV5-6 and TRBJ2-3; TRBD2 agrees at 9 bases. The V gene's germline CDR1 is SGHDT and CDR2 YYEEEE. V gave up 5 bases and J gave up 1 base; unmatched junction bases: 2. CDR3 length: 14 residues. The CDR3 bases are TGTGCCAGCAGTAAGCGGGGGGGCACAGATACGCAGTATTTT. It translates to CASSKRGGTDTQYF.

The gene calls are TRBV4-1 and TRBJ2-6, with 7 bases fitting TRBD1. Germline loops: CDR1 MGHRA, CDR2 YSYEKL. The CDR3 is made up of 18 amino acids. The trim removed 4 bases at V and 2 bases at J, leaving 11 bases unmatched. CDR3: CASSLTRDSSTGANVLTF. CDR3 in DNA: TGCGCCAGCAGCCTAACCCGGGACAGCTCTACTGGGGCCAACGTCCTGACTTTC.

This chain connects TRBV6-1 to TRBJ1-5, with TRBD1 as a possible D gene (5 bases). The CDR3 has 15 amino acids. V lost 8 bases to trimming and J lost 3 bases, with 17 bases between them. Germline V gene data show CDR1 as MNHNS and CDR2 as SASEGT. The CDR3 DNA is TGTGCCAGCCAGGGCAGGCTTGGGAACAATCAGCCCCAGCATTTT. Translated, it gives CASQGRLGNNQPQHF.

The rearrangement links TRBV5-4 to TRBJ2-5; tentative D call: TRBD2 (5 bases). CDR3 length equals 13 residues. Germline V gene sequence: CDR1 SGHNT, CDR2 YYREEE (reference sequence). V was pared by 3 bases and J by 5 bases, with 11 bases between. The CDR3 DNA is TGTGCCAGCAGCTCGGACTGGATGGAGACCCAGTACTTC. Amino acid sequence: CASSSDWMETQYF.